This passage covers 13 T cell receptor beta chains from one sample sequenced in a study of CXCR3-negative and CXCR3-positive naive CD8 T cells. Findings and limits, study-wide: CXCR3-positive naive cells had TRB CDR3s that were more hydrophobic than CXCR3-negative naive cells had.

The antigens of these receptors remain unknown. The authors made the TRB cDNA libraries by 5' RACE using UMI labels. For each CDR3 protein, TCRdb gives one entry from its re-call of the 5' RACE reads, without DNA. This table lists around 84,000 distinct CDR3 sequences. The sequenced material came from naive CXCR3+ CD8+ T cells from blood. Subset noted: CD45RO-CCR7+CD27+CD95- naive CD8+ T cells expressing CXCR3 (TNR3+). These receptors were taken from a human donor in good health. Some clones in this sample may be carry-over from other donors' samples.

The V call is TRBV4-3, the J call TRBJ2-3; the TRBD2 assignment by TCRdb is unverifiable without DNA. The germline V gene has CDR1 LGHNA and CDR2 YSLEER. The CDR3 is made up of 16 amino acids. The CDR3 reads CASSQEWRALTDTQYF.

This chain links TRBV20-1 with TRBJ2-1; absent DNA, TCRdb's TRBD2 call cannot be checked. The V gene's germline CDR1 is DFQATT and CDR2 SNEGSKA (reference sequence). The CDR3 is 16 residues long. The CDR3 spells CSASPLTSGSYNEQFF.

The gene calls are TRBV14 and TRBJ2-1. Germline assignment: CDR1 SGHDN and CDR2 FVKESK. This CDR3 is 16 amino acids long. Here the CDR3 reads CASSQGGRALYNEQFF. Drawing the rest from reference TRBV14 and TRBJ2-1, the complete variable domain is EAGVTQFPSHSVIEKGQTVTLRCDPISGHDNLYWYRRVMGKEIKFLLHFVKESKQDESGMPNNRFLAERTGGTYSTLKVQPAELEDSGVYFCASSQGGRALYNEQFFGPGTRLTVL.

The chain is built from TRBV15 and TRBJ2-5; the D gene TCRdb calls, TRBD2, cannot be checked with no DNA. This CDR3 spans 15 amino acids. CDR1 is LNHNV and CDR2 is YYDKDF in the germline V gene (reference sequence). The CDR3 loop is CATSRRVIGLAGPYF.

The rearrangement uses TRBV20-1 and TRBJ2-1; with no DNA, the TCRdb D assignment of TRBD2 cannot be verified. This CDR3 contains 14 residues. Per germline, CDR1 DFQATT and CDR2 SNEGSKA (reference sequence). The CDR3: CSAIPRTSRNEQFF.

The rearrangement links TRBV15 to TRBJ2-7; TCRdb indicates TRBD1, and absent DNA this call remains unverified. CDR1 LNHNV and CDR2 YYDKDF come from the germline V gene (reference sequence). This CDR3 comprises 16 residues. CDR3 loop: CATSRDLKTVEYEQYF.

The chain links TRBV9 to TRBJ2-7; there is no DNA to check the TCRdb D call of TRBD1. Germline CDR1 SGDLS, CDR2 YYNGEE. The CDR3 is made up of 14 amino acids. The chain's CDR3 is CASSSGTDAYEQYF. Based on the CDR3 plus reference TRBV9 and TRBJ2-7, the full variable domain is DSGVTQTPKHLITATGQRVTLRCSPRSGDLSVYWYQQSLDQGLQFLIQYYNGEERAKGNILERFSAQQFPDLHSELNLSSLELGDSALYFCASSSGTDAYEQYFGPGTRLTVT.

The rearrangement uses TRBV7-3 and TRBJ1-6; TCRdb reports TRBD1, a call that lacks DNA to check it against. Per germline, CDR1 SGHTA and CDR2 FQGTGA. The CDR3 covers 17 residues. The CDR3 spells CASPYRGLRGYNSPLHF. The full variable domain, completed using reference TRBV7-3 and TRBJ1-6, is GAGVSQTPSNKVTEKGKYVELRCDPISGHTALYWYRQSLGQGPEFLIYFQGTGAADDSGLPNDRFFAVRPEGSVSTLKIQRTERGDSAVYLCASPYRGLRGYNSPLHFGNGTRLTVT.

The rearrangement joins TRBV4-3 to TRBJ1-1; TCRdb lists TRBD1, though no DNA is available to test this call. There are 14 residues in the CDR3. CDR1 is LGHNA and CDR2 is YSLEER in the germline V gene. The CDR3 loop is CASSQSRQGTEAFF.

V gene TRBV12-3 or TRBV12-4 combines with J gene TRBJ1-5; without DNA, the TCRdb call of TRBD1 cannot be checked. CDR3 length: 16 residues. The CDR3 loop is CASSPPGDFRNQPQHF.

CDR3 protein: CASSAGLANTGAFF. The chain couples TRBV28 to TRBJ1-1. CDR1 and CDR2 (germline): MDHEN, SYDVKM. The CDR3 loop spans 14 amino acids. Full variable domain (missing parts from reference TRBV28 and TRBJ1-1): DVKVTQSSRYLVKRTGEKVFLECVQDMDHENMFWYRQDPGLGLRLIYFSYDVKMKEKGDIPEGYSVSREKKERFSLILESASTNQTSMYLCASSAGLANTGAFFGQGTRLTVV.

The gene calls are TRBV19 and TRBJ1-5; TCRdb outputs TRBD1, but without DNA this stays unchecked. This CDR3 has 17 residues. Germline assignment: CDR1 LNHDA and CDR2 SQIVND (reference sequence). This CDR3 is CAGSDRGGAQDNQPQHF.

The chain joins TRBV5-1 to TRBJ2-7; with no DNA, the TCRdb D assignment of TRBD1 cannot be verified. Germline V gene data show CDR1 as SGHRS and CDR2 as YFSETQ. This CDR3 has 17 residues. This chain's CDR3 is CASSFSLGHPTSYEQYF. The complete variable domain, with remaining parts taken from reference TRBV5-1 and TRBJ2-7, reads KAGVTQTPRYLIKTRGQQVTLSCSPISGHRSVSWYQQTPGQGLQFLFEYFSETQRNKGNFPGRFSGRQFSNSRSEMNVSTLELGDSALYLCASSFSLGHPTSYEQYFGPGTRLTVT.